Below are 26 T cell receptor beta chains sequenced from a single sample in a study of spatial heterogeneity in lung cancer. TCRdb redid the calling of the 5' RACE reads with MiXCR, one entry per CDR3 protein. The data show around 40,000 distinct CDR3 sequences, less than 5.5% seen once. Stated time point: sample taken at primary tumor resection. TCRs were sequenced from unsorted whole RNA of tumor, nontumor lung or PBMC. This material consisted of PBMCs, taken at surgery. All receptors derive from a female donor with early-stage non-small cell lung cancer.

CDR3 DNA sequence: TGTGCCAGCAGCGAGGGAACTTCCTACGAGCAGTACTTC. It yields the protein CASSEGTSYEQYF. The chain has TRBV6-6 and TRBJ2-7; a weak D match, TRBD2 (5 bases). The CDR3 has 13 amino acids. V lost 6 bases and J lost 1, with 10 bases in between. Per germline, CDR1 MNHNY and CDR2 SVGAGI (reference sequence).

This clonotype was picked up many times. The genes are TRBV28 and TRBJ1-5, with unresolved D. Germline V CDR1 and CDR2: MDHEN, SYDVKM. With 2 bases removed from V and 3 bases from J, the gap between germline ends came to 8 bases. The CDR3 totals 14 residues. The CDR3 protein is CASSLGRFNQPQHF. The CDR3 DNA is TGTGCCAGCAGTTTAGGTCGGTTCAATCAGCCCCAGCATTTT.

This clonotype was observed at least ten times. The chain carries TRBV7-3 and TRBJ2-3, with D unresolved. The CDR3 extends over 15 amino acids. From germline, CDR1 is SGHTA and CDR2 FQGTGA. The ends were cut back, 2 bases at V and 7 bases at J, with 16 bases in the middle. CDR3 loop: CASSLPDLFNYTQYF. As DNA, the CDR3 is TGTGCCAGCAGCTTACCCGACCTGTTTAATTATACGCAGTATTTT.

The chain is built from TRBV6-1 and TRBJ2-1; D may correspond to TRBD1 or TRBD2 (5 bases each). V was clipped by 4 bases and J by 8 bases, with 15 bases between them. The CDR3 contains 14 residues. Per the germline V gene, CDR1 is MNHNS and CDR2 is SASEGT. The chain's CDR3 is CASSASWTLDEQFF. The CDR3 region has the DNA TGTGCCAGCAGTGCTAGCTGGACACTGGATGAGCAGTTCTTC.

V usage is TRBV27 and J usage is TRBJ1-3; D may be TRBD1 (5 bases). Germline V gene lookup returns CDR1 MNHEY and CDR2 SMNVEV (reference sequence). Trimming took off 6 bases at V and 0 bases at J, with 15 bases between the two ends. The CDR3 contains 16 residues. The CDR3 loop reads CASSLHGALSGNTIYF. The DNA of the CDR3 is TGTGCCAGCAGCCTCCACGGGGCACTCTCTGGAAACACCATATATTTT.

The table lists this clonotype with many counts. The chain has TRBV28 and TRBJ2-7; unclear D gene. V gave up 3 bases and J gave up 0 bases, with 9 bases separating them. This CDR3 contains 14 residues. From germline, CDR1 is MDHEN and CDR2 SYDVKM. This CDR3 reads CASSLGRNSYEQYF. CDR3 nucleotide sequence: TGTGCCAGCAGTTTGGGTCGTAACTCCTACGAGCAGTACTTC. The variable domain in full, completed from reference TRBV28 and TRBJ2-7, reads DVKVTQSSRYLVKRTGEKVFLECVQDMDHENMFWYRQDPGLGLRLIYFSYDVKMKEKGDIPEGYSVSREKKERFSLILESASTNQTSMYLCASSLGRNSYEQYFGPGTRLTVT.

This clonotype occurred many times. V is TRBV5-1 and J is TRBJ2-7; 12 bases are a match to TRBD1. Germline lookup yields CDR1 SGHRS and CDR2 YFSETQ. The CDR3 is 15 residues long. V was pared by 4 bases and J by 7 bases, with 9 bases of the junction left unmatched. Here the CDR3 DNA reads TGCGCCAGCAGCCCGGAGGGGACAGGGGGCGGTGAGCAGTACTTC. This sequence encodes CASSPEGTGGGEQYF. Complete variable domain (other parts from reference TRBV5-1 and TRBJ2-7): KAGVTQTPRYLIKTRGQQVTLSCSPISGHRSVSWYQQTPGQGLQFLFEYFSETQRNKGNFPGRFSGRQFSNSRSEMNVSTLELGDSALYLCASSPEGTGGGEQYFGPGTRLTVT.

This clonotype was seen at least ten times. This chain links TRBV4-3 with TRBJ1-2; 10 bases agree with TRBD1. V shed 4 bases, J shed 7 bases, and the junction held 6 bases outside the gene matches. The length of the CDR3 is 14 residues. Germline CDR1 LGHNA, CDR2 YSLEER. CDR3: CASSRDRGMTGYTF. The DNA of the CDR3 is TGCGCCAGCAGCCGGGACAGGGGAATGACTGGCTACACCTTC.

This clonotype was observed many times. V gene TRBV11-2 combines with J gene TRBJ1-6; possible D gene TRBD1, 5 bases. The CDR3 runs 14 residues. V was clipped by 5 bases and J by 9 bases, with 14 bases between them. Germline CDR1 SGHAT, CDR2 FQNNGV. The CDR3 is CASSLQGRGSPLHF. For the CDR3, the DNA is TGTGCCAGCAGCCTCCAGGGTAGGGGTTCACCCCTCCACTTT.

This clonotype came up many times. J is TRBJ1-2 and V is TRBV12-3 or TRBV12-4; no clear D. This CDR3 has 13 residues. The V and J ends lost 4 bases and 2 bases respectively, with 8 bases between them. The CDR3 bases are TGTGCCAGCAGTTCGAGAATAAACTATGGCTACACCTTC. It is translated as CASSSRINYGYTF.

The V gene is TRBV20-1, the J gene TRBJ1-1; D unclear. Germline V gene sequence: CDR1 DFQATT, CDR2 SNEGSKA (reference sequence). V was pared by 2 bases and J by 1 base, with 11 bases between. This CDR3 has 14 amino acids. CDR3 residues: CSARPTRRNTEAFF. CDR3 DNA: TGCAGTGCTAGACCCACCAGGAGGAACACTGAAGCTTTCTTT.

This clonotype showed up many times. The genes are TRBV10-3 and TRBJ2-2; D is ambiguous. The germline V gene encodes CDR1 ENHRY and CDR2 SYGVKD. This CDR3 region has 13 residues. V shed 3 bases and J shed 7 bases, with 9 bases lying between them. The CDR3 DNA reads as TGTGCCATCAGTGAAACTGCAGACGGGGAGCTGTTTTTT. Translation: CAISETADGELFF.

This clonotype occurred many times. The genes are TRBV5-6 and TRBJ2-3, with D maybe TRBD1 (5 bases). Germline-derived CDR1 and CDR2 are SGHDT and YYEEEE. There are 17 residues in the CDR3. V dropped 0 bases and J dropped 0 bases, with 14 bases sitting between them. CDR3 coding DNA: TGTGCCAGCAGCTTGGGTGCAGGGCCCCCTAGCACAGATACGCAGTATTTT. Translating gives CASSLGAGPPSTDTQYF.

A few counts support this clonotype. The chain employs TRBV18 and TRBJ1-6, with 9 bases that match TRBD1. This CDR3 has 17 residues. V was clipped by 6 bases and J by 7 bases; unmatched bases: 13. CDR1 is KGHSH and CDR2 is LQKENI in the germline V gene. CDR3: CASSPKRAGTGNSPLHF. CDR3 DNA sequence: TGTGCCAGCTCCCCCAAAAGGGCGGGGACAGGGAATTCACCCCTCCACTTT.

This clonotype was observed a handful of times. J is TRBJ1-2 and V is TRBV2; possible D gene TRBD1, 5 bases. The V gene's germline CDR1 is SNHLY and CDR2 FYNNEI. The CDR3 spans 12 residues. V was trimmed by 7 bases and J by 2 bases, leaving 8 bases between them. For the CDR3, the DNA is TGTGCCAGCATGACAGCGAACTATGGCTACACCTTC. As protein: CASMTANYGYTF.

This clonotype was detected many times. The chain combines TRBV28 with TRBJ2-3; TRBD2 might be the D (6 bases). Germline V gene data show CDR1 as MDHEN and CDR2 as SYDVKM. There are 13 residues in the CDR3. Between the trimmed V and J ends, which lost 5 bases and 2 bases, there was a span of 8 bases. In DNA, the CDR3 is TGTGCCAGCAGTCCGGACTACACAGATACGCAGTATTTT. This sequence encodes CASSPDYTDTQYF.

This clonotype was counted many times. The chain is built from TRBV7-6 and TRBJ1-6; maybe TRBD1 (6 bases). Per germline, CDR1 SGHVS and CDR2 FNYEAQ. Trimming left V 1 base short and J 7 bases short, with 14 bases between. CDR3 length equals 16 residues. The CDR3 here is CASSLGLQGANSPLHF. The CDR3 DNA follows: TGTGCCAGCAGCTTAGGCTTACAGGGTGCGAATTCACCCCTCCACTTT.

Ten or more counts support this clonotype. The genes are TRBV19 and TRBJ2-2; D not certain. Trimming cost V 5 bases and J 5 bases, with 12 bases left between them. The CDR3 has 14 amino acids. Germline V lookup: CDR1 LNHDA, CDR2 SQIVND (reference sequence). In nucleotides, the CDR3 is TGTGCCAGTAGTGGTGCCTCATTTACCGGGGAGCTGTTTTTT. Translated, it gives CASSGASFTGELFF.

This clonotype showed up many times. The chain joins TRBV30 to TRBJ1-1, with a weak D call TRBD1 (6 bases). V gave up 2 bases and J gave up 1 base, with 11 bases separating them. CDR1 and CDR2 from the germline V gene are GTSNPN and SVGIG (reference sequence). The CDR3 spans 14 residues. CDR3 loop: CAWSTGQANTEAFF. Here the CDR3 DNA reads TGTGCCTGGAGTACGGGACAAGCGAACACTGAAGCTTTCTTT.

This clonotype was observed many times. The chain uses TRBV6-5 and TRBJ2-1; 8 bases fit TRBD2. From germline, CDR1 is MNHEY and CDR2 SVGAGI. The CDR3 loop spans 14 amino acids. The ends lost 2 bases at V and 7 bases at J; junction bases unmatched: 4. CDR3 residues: CASSYTGGANEQFF. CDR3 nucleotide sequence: TGTGCCAGCAGTTACACCGGGGGGGCAAATGAGCAGTTCTTC.

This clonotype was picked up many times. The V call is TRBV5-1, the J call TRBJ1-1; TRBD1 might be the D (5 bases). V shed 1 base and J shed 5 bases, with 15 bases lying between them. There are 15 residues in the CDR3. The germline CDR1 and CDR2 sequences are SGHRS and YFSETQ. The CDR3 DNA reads TGCGCCAGCAGCTTGCCTGGACATACGGAAACTGAAGCTTTCTTT. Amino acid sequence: CASSLPGHTETEAFF.

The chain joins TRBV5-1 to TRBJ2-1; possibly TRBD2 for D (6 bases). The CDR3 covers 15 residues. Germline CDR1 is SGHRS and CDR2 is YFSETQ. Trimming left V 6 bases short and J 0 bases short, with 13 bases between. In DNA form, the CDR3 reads TGCGCCAGCACCCGGGGAGGCAGCTCCTACAATGAGCAGTTCTTC. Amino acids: CASTRGGSSYNEQFF.

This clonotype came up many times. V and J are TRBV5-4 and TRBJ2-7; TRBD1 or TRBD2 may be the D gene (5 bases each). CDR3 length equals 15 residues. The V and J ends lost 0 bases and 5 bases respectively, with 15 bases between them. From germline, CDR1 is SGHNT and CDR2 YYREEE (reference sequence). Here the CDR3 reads CASSLVPRGIDEQYF. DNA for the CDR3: TGTGCCAGCAGCTTGGTGCCCCGGGGCATCGACGAGCAGTACTTC.

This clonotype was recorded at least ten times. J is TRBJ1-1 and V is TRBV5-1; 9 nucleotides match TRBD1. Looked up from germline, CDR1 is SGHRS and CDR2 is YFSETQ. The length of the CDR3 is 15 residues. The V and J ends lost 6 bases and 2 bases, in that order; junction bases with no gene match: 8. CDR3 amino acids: CASNGTGRVNTEAFF. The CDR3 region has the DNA TGCGCCAGCAACGGGACAGGGCGGGTTAACACTGAAGCTTTCTTT.

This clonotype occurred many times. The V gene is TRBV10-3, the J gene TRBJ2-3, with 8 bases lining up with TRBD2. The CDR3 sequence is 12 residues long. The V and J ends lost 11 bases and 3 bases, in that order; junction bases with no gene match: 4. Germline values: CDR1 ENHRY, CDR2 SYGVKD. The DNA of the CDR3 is TGTGCCGTCGGGGGGGGGACAGATACGCAGTATTTT. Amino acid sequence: CAVGGGTDTQYF.

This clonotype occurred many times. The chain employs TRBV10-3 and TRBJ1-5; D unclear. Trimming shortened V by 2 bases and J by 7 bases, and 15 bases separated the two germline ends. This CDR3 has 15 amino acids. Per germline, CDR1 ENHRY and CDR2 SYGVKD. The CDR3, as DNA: TGTGCCATCAGTGAGAGAGGGAACGAGGAACAGCCCCAGCATTTT. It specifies CAISERGNEEQPQHF.